The present TCR beta chain was sequenced within a study of cytotoxic CD8 clonotypes in ibrutinib-treated CLL. About the study: Outcomes included some 24 partial and 2 complete responses; after median roughly 69 months, roughly 14 stayed remitted and roughly 12 progressed.

This clone was seen a handful of times. Its specificity is unknown. Depths of 1 in 200,000 to 1 in 1 million T cells were the sequencing target. Profiling relied on immunoSEQ multiplex PCR, and the TCRdb table lists in-frame clones only, not all of them. The table shows approximately 340,000 clones, with over 55% occurring only once. Findings and caveats of the study: Sustained-remission and progressing patients were not sampled at matched times. Public clonotypes (which were uncommon) either contracted or remained stable on treatment.

The starting material was PBMCs, obtained after 36 months of ibrutinib treatment. The TCR comes from a human donor with chronic lymphocytic leukemia.

CDR3 nucleotide sequence: TGTGCCAGCTCACCATGGGGTTCCGCTAACACCGGGGAGCTGTTTTTT. Its translation is CASSPWGSANTGELFF. The chain couples TRBV18 to TRBJ2-2; D remains unclear. The V gene's germline CDR1 is KGHSH and CDR2 LQKENI. This CDR3 region has 16 residues. V lost 2 bases and J lost 2, with 12 bases in between.